These T cell receptor beta chains were read from a single sample in a study of T-cell reconstitution after alpha-beta-depleted transplantation in children. TCRdb re-called the PCR reads with MiXCR, one entry per CDR3 protein. The sample gives some 500,000 distinct CDR3 sequences, 32% of which show up once; 2% to 3% is in the top ten. Sequenced material: PBMCs from the stem cell graft donor, taken from the stem cell graft. Source of these receptors: a human donor who donated a stem cell graft to a child with aplastic anemia. The CDR3 runs from the conserved cysteine through the conserved F or W. Each record gives: J gene, D gene, clone size, CDR3 length, V gene, CDR3 DNA, CDR3 protein. The D gene is left open where the match is weak. Size is omitted from some rows. Given values are once, few, many or a class for expanded clones.

j_call: TRBJ1-4
d_call: .
clone_size: .
cdr3_length: 15
v_call: TRBV5-6
cdr3_nt: TGTGCCAGCAGCTTGATACGGGGGCAGGCGGAAAAACTGTTTTTT
cdr3_aa: CASSLIRGQAEKLFF

j_call: TRBJ2-1
d_call: .
clone_size: .
cdr3_length: 14
v_call: TRBV7-2
cdr3_nt: TGTGCCAGCAGCTTAGCGCTAACAGCCGGAGTGCAGTTCTTC
cdr3_aa: CASSLALTAGVQFF

j_call: TRBJ1-6
d_call: TRBD1
clone_size: .
cdr3_length: 18
v_call: TRBV29-1
cdr3_nt: TGCAGCGTACGCCCTCGACAGGGTTGGTGCTCTGGTAATTCACCCCTCCACTTT
cdr3_aa: CSVRPRQGWCSGNSPLHF

j_call: TRBJ2-3
d_call: .
clone_size: few
cdr3_length: 16
v_call: TRBV27
cdr3_nt: TGTGCCAGCAGTTCCGTGGGGGGTGGGATCACAGATACGCAGTATTTT
cdr3_aa: CASSSVGGGITDTQYF

j_call: TRBJ2-7
d_call: .
clone_size: many
cdr3_length: 13
v_call: TRBV29-1
cdr3_nt: TGCAGCGTTAGTTCCCTAGCGCGCAACGAGCAGTACTTC
cdr3_aa: CSVSSLARNEQYF

j_call: TRBJ2-3
d_call: TRBD1
clone_size: few
cdr3_length: 12
v_call: TRBV12-3/TRBV12-4
cdr3_nt: TGTGCCAGCAGAACAGGGGCAGATACGCAGTATTTT
cdr3_aa: CASRTGADTQYF

j_call: TRBJ1-2
d_call: TRBD1
clone_size: few
cdr3_length: 15
v_call: TRBV7-2
cdr3_nt: TGTGCCAGCAGCTACACCGGGACAGGGAACTATGGCTACACCTTC
cdr3_aa: CASSYTGTGNYGYTF

j_call: TRBJ1-1
d_call: .
clone_size: .
cdr3_length: 15
v_call: TRBV4-1
cdr3_nt: TGCGCCAGCAGCCAAGACAGTTTTGGGGGGACTGAAGCTTTCTTT
cdr3_aa: CASSQDSFGGTEAFF

j_call: TRBJ1-1
d_call: .
clone_size: .
cdr3_length: 12
v_call: TRBV20-1
cdr3_nt: TGCAGTGCTGGGCTAACCATTCCTGAAGCTTTCTTT
cdr3_aa: CSAGLTIPEAFF

j_call: TRBJ2-5
d_call: TRBD2
clone_size: .
cdr3_length: 16
v_call: TRBV5-4
cdr3_nt: TGTGCCAGCAGCCTGGAGACTAGCGGGAGGGGGGAGACCCAGTACTTC
cdr3_aa: CASSLETSGRGETQYF

j_call: TRBJ2-7
d_call: .
clone_size: many
cdr3_length: 15
v_call: TRBV24-1
cdr3_nt: TGTGCCACCAGTGCACGGGGCGACTTGGTGAACGAGCAGTACTTC
cdr3_aa: CATSARGDLVNEQYF

j_call: TRBJ1-1
d_call: .
clone_size: few
cdr3_length: 14
v_call: TRBV5-1
cdr3_nt: TGCGCCAGCAGCTTAAGCAGTCGGAACACTGAAGCTTTCTTT
cdr3_aa: CASSLSSRNTEAFF

j_call: TRBJ1-5
d_call: TRBD1
clone_size: .
cdr3_length: 15
v_call: TRBV5-5
cdr3_nt: TGTGCCAGCAGCTATACAGGGGTCGACAATCAGCCCCAGCATTTT
cdr3_aa: CASSYTGVDNQPQHF

j_call: TRBJ2-1
d_call: .
clone_size: few
cdr3_length: 13
v_call: TRBV12-3/TRBV12-4
cdr3_nt: TGTGCCAGCAGTCGCCGGGACTACAATGAGCAGTTCTTC
cdr3_aa: CASSRRDYNEQFF

j_call: TRBJ2-3
d_call: .
clone_size: .
cdr3_length: 16
v_call: TRBV5-4
cdr3_nt: TGTGCCAGCAGCTTCATCCTGACAGCTTCAGCAGATACGCAGTATTTT
cdr3_aa: CASSFILTASADTQYF

j_call: TRBJ1-2
d_call: .
clone_size: few
cdr3_length: 13
v_call: TRBV18
cdr3_nt: TGTGCCAGCTCACCGAAGGATAACTATGGCTACACCTTC
cdr3_aa: CASSPKDNYGYTF

j_call: TRBJ1-6
d_call: .
clone_size: .
cdr3_length: 15
v_call: TRBV28
cdr3_nt: TGTGCCAGCAGTTCCCAGGGTTATTGGAATTCACCCCTCCACTTT
cdr3_aa: CASSSQGYWNSPLHF

j_call: TRBJ2-7
d_call: .
clone_size: few
cdr3_length: 11
v_call: TRBV11-2
cdr3_nt: TGTGCCAGCAGCACTCTCTACGAGCAGTACTTC
cdr3_aa: CASSTLYEQYF

j_call: TRBJ2-3
d_call: .
clone_size: .
cdr3_length: 14
v_call: TRBV30
cdr3_nt: TGTGCCTGGGATGGACTAAGATGGGCAGATACGCAGTATTTT
cdr3_aa: CAWDGLRWADTQYF

j_call: TRBJ1-2
d_call: .
clone_size: few
cdr3_length: 14
v_call: TRBV10-3
cdr3_nt: TGTGCCATCAGTGTATCATCAGGGGCTTATGGCTACACCTTC
cdr3_aa: CAISVSSGAYGYTF

j_call: TRBJ1-5
d_call: .
clone_size: .
cdr3_length: 15
v_call: TRBV28
cdr3_nt: TGTGCCAGCAGTTCGGGGGCGCGGAGCAATCAGCCCCAGCATTTT
cdr3_aa: CASSSGARSNQPQHF

j_call: TRBJ1-6
d_call: TRBD1
clone_size: .
cdr3_length: 16
v_call: TRBV19
cdr3_nt: TGTGCCAGTAGTATCGGGACAGGGAGTTTGGATTCACCCCTCCACTTT
cdr3_aa: CASSIGTGSLDSPLHF

j_call: TRBJ1-1
d_call: .
clone_size: .
cdr3_length: 12
v_call: TRBV29-1
cdr3_nt: TGCAGCGTTGAAGACCGCCGAGCTGAAGCTTTCTTT
cdr3_aa: CSVEDRRAEAFF

j_call: TRBJ1-1
d_call: .
clone_size: .
cdr3_length: 13
v_call: TRBV4-2
cdr3_nt: TGTGCCAGCAGCGCAGACAAGAACACTGAAGCTTTCTTT
cdr3_aa: CASSADKNTEAFF

j_call: TRBJ2-7
d_call: .
clone_size: .
cdr3_length: 14
v_call: TRBV18
cdr3_nt: TGTGCCAGCTCACCGGGGCAGGCCGCCTACGAGCAGTACTTC
cdr3_aa: CASSPGQAAYEQYF

j_call: TRBJ1-1
d_call: TRBD1
clone_size: .
cdr3_length: 13
v_call: TRBV20-1
cdr3_nt: TGCAGCTACAGGGGGCAGATGAACACTGAAGCTTTCTTT
cdr3_aa: CSYRGQMNTEAFF

j_call: TRBJ1-1
d_call: TRBD1
clone_size: .
cdr3_length: 14
v_call: TRBV7-8
cdr3_nt: TGTGCCAGCAGCTTGTCCGGGACAGGTACTGAAGCTTTCTTT
cdr3_aa: CASSLSGTGTEAFF

j_call: TRBJ2-1
d_call: .
clone_size: few
cdr3_length: 13
v_call: TRBV20-1
cdr3_nt: TGCAGTGCTCGGGGGAGACGTTACAATGAGCAGTTCTTC
cdr3_aa: CSARGRRYNEQFF

j_call: TRBJ2-5
d_call: .
clone_size: few
cdr3_length: 15
v_call: TRBV3-1
cdr3_nt: TGTGCCAGCAGCCCTAGCGCCTGGTACCAAGAGACCCAGTACTTC
cdr3_aa: CASSPSAWYQETQYF

j_call: TRBJ2-1
d_call: .
clone_size: .
cdr3_length: 16
v_call: TRBV10-3
cdr3_nt: TGTGCCATCAGTGAGCAAACAGGTAGCTCCTACAATGAGCAGTTCTTC
cdr3_aa: CAISEQTGSSYNEQFF

j_call: TRBJ1-2
d_call: .
clone_size: few
cdr3_length: 14
v_call: TRBV18
cdr3_nt: TGTGCCAGCTCGTTTAAGACGGGTAACGCTGGCTACACCTTC
cdr3_aa: CASSFKTGNAGYTF

j_call: TRBJ1-2
d_call: .
clone_size: .
cdr3_length: 14
v_call: TRBV28
cdr3_nt: TGTGCCAGCAGTTTAGATTCAGGCCGACGGGGCTACACCTTC
cdr3_aa: CASSLDSGRRGYTF

j_call: TRBJ1-5
d_call: .
clone_size: .
cdr3_length: 14
v_call: TRBV28
cdr3_nt: TGTGCCAGCACCCCGGGCGGGAAGCTTCAGCCCCAGCATTTT
cdr3_aa: CASTPGGKLQPQHF